This T cell receptor beta chain was recovered during a study of blood T cell repertoires in COVID-19. Study-level background: Sample material is recorded as cDNA or gDNA derived from T cells, B-cell-depleted T cells, or PBMCs.

Enrollees, about 18 to 90 years old, lived in 24 US areas. Germline CDR1 MNHEY, CDR2 SMNVEV (reference sequence). The CDR3 contains 13 residues. V lost 6 bases and J 5 bases, leaving 13 bases between the germline ends. TCRdb's copy holds only in-frame clones and misses some; the assay was immunoSEQ multiplex PCR. The table includes around 200,000 clones, 85% detected once. The specimen was PBMCs or T cells enriched from blood (not recorded which). This chain uses TRBV27 with TRBJ2-5; D perhaps matches TRBD1 (6 bases). The receptor's source is a man aged 35 to 55 who had recovered from COVID-19. The CDR3 sequence is CASRQQGFETQYF. Written as DNA, the CDR3 is TGTGCCAGCAGACAACAGGGTTTTGAGACCCAGTACTTC.